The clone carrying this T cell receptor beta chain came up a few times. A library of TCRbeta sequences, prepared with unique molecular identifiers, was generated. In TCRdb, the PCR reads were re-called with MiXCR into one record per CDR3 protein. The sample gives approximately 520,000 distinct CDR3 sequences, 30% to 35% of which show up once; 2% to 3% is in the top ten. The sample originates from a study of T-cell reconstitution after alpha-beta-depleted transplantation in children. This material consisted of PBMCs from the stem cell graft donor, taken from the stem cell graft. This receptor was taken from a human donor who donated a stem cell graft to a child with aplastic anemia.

CDR3 nucleotides: TGTGCCAGCAGCTTAGCGTACCCGGGGGCAGGGGAGCAGTACTTC. It is translated as CASSLAYPGAGEQYF. The V call is TRBV7-2, the J call TRBJ2-7; possibly TRBD1 or TRBD2 for D (6 bases each). Germline V gives CDR1 SGHTA, CDR2 FQGNSA. V lost 0 bases, J lost 7 bases, and 16 bases lay in between. CDR3 size: 15 residues.